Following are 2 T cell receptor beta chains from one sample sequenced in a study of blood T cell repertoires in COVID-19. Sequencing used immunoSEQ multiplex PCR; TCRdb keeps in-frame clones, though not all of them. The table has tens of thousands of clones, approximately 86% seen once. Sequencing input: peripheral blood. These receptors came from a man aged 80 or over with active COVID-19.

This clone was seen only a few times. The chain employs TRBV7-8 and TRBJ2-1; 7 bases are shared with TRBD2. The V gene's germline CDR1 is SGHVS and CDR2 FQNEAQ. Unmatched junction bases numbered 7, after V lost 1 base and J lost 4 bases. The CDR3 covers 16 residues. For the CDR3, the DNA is TGTGCCAGCAGCTTAGTGGGTAGCGGGTCGTACAATGAGCAGTTCTTC. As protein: CASSLVGSGSYNEQFF. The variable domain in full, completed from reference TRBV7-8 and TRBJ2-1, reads GAGVSQSPRYKVAKRGQDVALRCDPISGHVSLFWYQQALGQGPEFLTYFQNEAQLDKSGLPSDRFFAERPEGSVSTLKIQRTQQEDSAVYLCASSLVGSGSYNEQFFGPGTRLTVL.

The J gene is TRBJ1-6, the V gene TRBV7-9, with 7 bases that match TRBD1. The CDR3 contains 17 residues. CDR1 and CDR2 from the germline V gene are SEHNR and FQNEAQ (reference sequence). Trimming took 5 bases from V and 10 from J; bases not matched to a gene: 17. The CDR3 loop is CASSPSGLRQGVSPLHF. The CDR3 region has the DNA TGTGCCAGCAGCCCCAGCGGGTTAAGGCAGGGGGTCTCACCCCTCCACTTT.